These 5 T cell receptor beta chains came from one sample sequenced in a study of blood T cell repertoires in COVID-19. Profiling relied on immunoSEQ multiplex PCR, and the TCRdb table lists in-frame clones only, not all of them. Counted here are around 42,000 clones, 88% occurring once; the ten biggest clones make up roughly 3.7%. What was sequenced was peripheral blood. Every receptor here comes from a human donor in a cohort sampled during active COVID-19.

The chain recombines TRBV5-1 with TRBJ2-2, with D tentatively TRBD1 (6 bases). CDR3 size: 14 residues. Trimming stripped 4 bases from V and 7 bases from J, with 14 bases between. Germline CDR1 reads SGHRS; CDR2 reads YFSETQ. The CDR3 here is CASSARGMRGELFF. DNA for the CDR3: TGCGCCAGCAGCGCCAGGGGTATGCGCGGGGAGCTGTTTTTT.

The chain couples TRBV6-1 to TRBJ1-2; D gene uncertain. Trimming removed 1 base at V and 7 bases at J, with 7 bases between. The CDR3 has 12 residues. Germline V gives CDR1 MNHNS, CDR2 SASEGT. The DNA for the CDR3 is TGTGCCAGCAGTGAAGTTCTGTTTGGCTACACCTTC. Its protein is CASSEVLFGYTF.

In DNA, the CDR3 is TGTGCCAGCAGCCAGAGGGCTAGCGGGAGTGTATACGCAGATACGCAGTATTTT. It specifies CASSQRASGSVYADTQYF. This chain joins TRBV7-6 and TRBJ2-3, with TRBD2 identical over 10 bases. V lost 5 bases, J lost 4 bases, and 15 bases stayed unmatched. Germline CDR1 SGHVS, CDR2 FNYEAQ. The CDR3 length is 18 residues. The whole variable domain, remainder taken from reference TRBV7-6 and TRBJ2-3, is GAGVSQSPRYKVTKRGQDVALRCDPISGHVSLYWYRQALGQGPEFLTYFNYEAQQDKSGLPNDRFSAERPEGSISTLTIQRTEQRDSAMYRCASSQRASGSVYADTQYFGPGTRLTVL.

V usage is TRBV9 and J usage is TRBJ2-3; D is unresolved. The CDR3 runs to 12 residues. Germline V lookup: CDR1 SGDLS, CDR2 YYNGEE. Trimming took 2 bases from V and 4 from J, leaving 5 bases between them. DNA for the CDR3: TGTGCCAGCAGCGTTTCGGCAGATACGCAGTATTTT. It is translated as CASSVSADTQYF.

Only a few counts were recorded for this clone. The chain recombines TRBV19 with TRBJ1-5, with D unresolved. With 3 bases removed from V and 0 bases from J, the gap between germline ends came to 9 bases. The CDR3 is 15 amino acids. CDR1 and CDR2 from the germline V gene are LNHDA and SQIVND (reference sequence). The CDR3 DNA reads TGTGCCAGTAGTATGTCTCAGAATAGCAATCAGCCCCAGCATTTT. Its translation: CASSMSQNSNQPQHF.